The 21 T cell receptor beta chains given below trace back to one sample, sequenced in a study of cytomegalovirus exposure and HLA in healthy donors. TCRdb's table, derived via immunoSEQ multiplex PCR, lists solely in-frame clones and lacks some. The data hold approximately 120,000 clones, with approximately 95% observed a single time. Sequences were obtained from PBMCs. These receptors came from a man aged 18 to 29 in good health and CMV-seronegative.

The chain couples TRBV30 to TRBJ2-7; D unclear. The germline V and J ends were trimmed by 0 bases and 4 bases, with 7 bases remaining between them. This CDR3 is 12 amino acids long. From germline, CDR1 is GTSNPN and CDR2 SVGIG (reference sequence). Here the CDR3 reads CAWSVRAYEQYF. DNA of the CDR3: TGTGCCTGGAGTGTTCGAGCTTACGAGCAGTACTTC.

The chain has TRBV5-4 and TRBJ2-7; D perhaps matches TRBD2 (6 bases). From germline, CDR1 is SGHNT and CDR2 YYREEE (reference sequence). The V and J ends lost 4 bases and 7 bases respectively, with 18 bases between them. The CDR3 has 14 amino acids. This CDR3 reads CASSRTDSAGEQYF. CDR3 coding DNA: TGTGCCAGCAGCCGGACCGACAGCGCGGGGGAGCAGTACTTC.

This chain links TRBV2 with TRBJ1-2; TRBD1 matches at 7 bases. The trim removed 6 bases at V and 6 bases at J, leaving 10 bases unmatched. The CDR3 totals 14 residues. Germline V gene sequence: CDR1 SNHLY, CDR2 FYNNEI. CDR3 protein: CASRITGEVDGYTF. In nucleotides, the CDR3 is TGTGCCAGCAGAATTACAGGGGAAGTAGATGGCTACACCTTC.

The chain has TRBV19 and TRBJ1-5, with 10 bases that match TRBD1. The CDR3 covers 16 residues. V was clipped by 4 bases and J by 0 bases; unmatched bases: 3. In germline, CDR1 is LNHDA, CDR2 SQIVND (reference sequence). CDR3 protein: CASSTGTGASNQPQHF. CDR3 bases: TGTGCCAGTAGTACGGGGACAGGGGCTAGCAATCAGCCCCAGCATTTT.

The V and J genes are TRBV15 and TRBJ2-1, with TRBD2 identical over 7 bases. The germline gives CDR1 LNHNV, CDR2 YYDKDF (reference sequence). This CDR3 has 16 amino acids. V shed 0 bases and J 6 bases; nucleotides not matched to a gene: 8. CDR3 nucleotides: TGTGCCACCAGCAGAGATTTCGAGCTAGCGGTCAATGAGCAGTTCTTC. It translates to CATSRDFELAVNEQFF.

V and J are TRBV4-3 and TRBJ1-2, with TRBD1 as a possible D gene (5 bases). The germline V and J ends were trimmed by 4 bases and 8 bases, with 11 bases remaining between them. Germline CDR1 LGHNA, CDR2 YSLEER. This CDR3 has 12 amino acids. The CDR3 DNA sequence: TGCGCCAGCAGCCGTGCAGGGTACGGCTACACCTTC. It translates to CASSRAGYGYTF.

CDR3 protein: CASSSDTFNYGYTF. The CDR3 DNA sequence: TGTGCCAGCAGCTCGGACACCTTTAACTATGGCTACACCTTC. This chain connects TRBV7-9 to TRBJ1-2; D perhaps matches TRBD1 (5 bases). CDR1 SEHNR and CDR2 FQNEAQ come from the germline V gene (reference sequence). The ends were cut back, 4 bases at V and 1 base at J, with 10 bases in the middle. The CDR3 runs to 14 residues.

J is TRBJ1-1 and V is TRBV10-3; D unresolved. In germline, CDR1 is ENHRY, CDR2 SYGVKD. The V gene lost 6 bases and the J gene lost 0 bases, with 8 bases spanning the gap. The CDR3 loop spans 13 amino acids. CDR3 in DNA: TGTGCCATCAGCACAGCCCTGAACACTGAAGCTTTCTTT. The encoded protein is CAISTALNTEAFF.

The genes are TRBV11-1 and TRBJ2-7, with D possibly matching TRBD1 (6 bases). CDR1 is SGHAT, CDR2 FQDESV, per germline (reference sequence). The CDR3 runs to 14 residues. Trimming took off 3 bases at V and 6 bases at J, with 15 bases between the two ends. CDR3 DNA: TGTGCCAGCAGCTTGGCCGGGACACAGCTCGAGCAGTACTTC. This codes for CASSLAGTQLEQYF.

This clone was recorded only once. This rearrangement joins TRBV2 to TRBJ1-2; D not resolved. CDR1 and CDR2 (germline): SNHLY, FYNNEI. The CDR3 has 13 residues. Trimming removed 3 bases at V and 3 bases at J, with 8 bases between. The CDR3 DNA sequence: TGTGCCAGCAGTGATGCGGGATACTATGGCTACACCTTC. Its translation is CASSDAGYYGYTF.

The chain has TRBV28 and TRBJ2-1; 13 positions agree with TRBD2. In germline, CDR1 is MDHEN, CDR2 SYDVKM. CDR3 length: 17 amino acids. V trimming: 5 bases; J trimming: 1 base; junction bases outside the gene matches: 5. CDR3 residues: CASSVTSGRASYNEQFF. The DNA for the CDR3 is TGTGCCAGCAGTGTTACTAGCGGGAGGGCGTCCTACAATGAGCAGTTCTTC.

The rearrangement uses TRBV27 and TRBJ2-1, with 8 bases fitting TRBD2. V dropped 4 bases and J dropped 9; count of bases not matched to a gene: 14. CDR3 length equals 16 residues. Germline CDR1 MNHEY, CDR2 SMNVEV (reference sequence). DNA for the CDR3: TGTGCCAGCAGTTCCCCCTGGGGGACTAGTACGCGTGAGCAGTTCTTC. Protein sequence: CASSSPWGTSTREQFF.

The V and J genes are TRBV30 and TRBJ2-7; 9 nucleotides agree with TRBD1. V lost 3 bases and J lost 2; bases outside the gene matches: 8. Germline V gene lookup returns CDR1 GTSNPN and CDR2 SVGIG (reference sequence). The CDR3 sequence is 15 residues long. CDR3 in DNA: TGTGCCTGGAGACTGACAGGGGGATTAGCCTACGAGCAGTACTTC. This sequence encodes CAWRLTGGLAYEQYF.

The chain couples TRBV18 to TRBJ2-3; TRBD2 matches at 12 bases. In germline, CDR1 is KGHSH, CDR2 LQKENI. The CDR3 runs to 18 residues. Unmatched junction bases numbered 8, after V lost 1 base and J lost 3 bases. CDR3 loop: CASSPLSTSGRGTDTQYF. As DNA, the CDR3 is TGTGCCAGCTCACCACTTTCGACTAGCGGGAGAGGGACAGATACGCAGTATTTT.

V gene TRBV4-3 combines with J gene TRBJ2-3; D is unclear. This CDR3 region has 16 residues. Trimming took 4 bases from V and 1 from J, leaving 15 bases between them. Germline CDR1 and CDR2: LGHNA and YSLEER. The CDR3 region has the DNA TGCGCCAGCAGCCTCGAACAGCCCTCGCGCACAGATACGCAGTATTTT. This encodes CASSLEQPSRTDTQYF.

The chain combines TRBV27 with TRBJ2-3; TRBD2 matches at 12 bases. Trimming took 8 bases from V and 2 from J; bases not matched to a gene: 5. The germline V gene encodes CDR1 MNHEY and CDR2 SMNVEV (reference sequence). The CDR3 runs 15 residues. As DNA, the CDR3 is TGTGCCAGCCGCCGACTAGCGGGGGCCACAGATACGCAGTATTTT. This gives the protein CASRRLAGATDTQYF.

The chain joins TRBV7-8 to TRBJ2-3; 11 nucleotides agree with TRBD2. Germline assignment: CDR1 SGHVS and CDR2 FQNEAQ. Trimming took 6 bases from V and 4 from J; bases not matched to a gene: 6. This CDR3 is built from 15 residues. The CDR3 sequence: CASRPLAGVPDTQYF. CDR3 nucleotide sequence: TGTGCCAGCAGACCACTAGCGGGAGTACCAGATACGCAGTATTTT.

The gene calls are TRBV6-1 and TRBJ2-7; 11 positions agree with TRBD2. The J segment lost 3 bases and the V segment lost 11 bases, leaving 6 bases of the junction unmatched. CDR1 is MNHNS, CDR2 SASEGT, per germline. CDR3 length equals 13 residues. The CDR3 here is CAVLTSGIYEQYF. As DNA, the CDR3 is TGTGCCGTTCTGACTAGCGGGATCTACGAGCAGTACTTC.

The chain has TRBV29-1 and TRBJ2-7, with D possibly matching TRBD2 (6 bases). The germline V gene encodes CDR1 SQVTM and CDR2 ANQGSEA. V shed 1 base and J shed 2 bases, with 15 bases lying between them. The CDR3 is made up of 15 amino acids. CDR3 nucleotides: TGCAGCGTTGAAGTATGGAAAAGGAGGGCCTACGAGCAGTACTTC. It specifies CSVEVWKRRAYEQYF.

This clone has a single count. The V call is TRBV27, the J call TRBJ1-5, with unresolved D. CDR3 length equals 13 residues. In germline, CDR1 is MNHEY, CDR2 SMNVEV (reference sequence). Trimming cost V 2 bases and J 6 bases, with 8 bases left between them. DNA for the CDR3: TGTGCCAGCAGTTTAGACCCAGGTCAGCCCCAGCATTTT. Amino acid sequence: CASSLDPGQPQHF.

The chain links TRBV7-9 to TRBJ2-7; possible D gene TRBD2, 6 bases. The CDR3 is 14 residues long. Germline values: CDR1 SEHNR, CDR2 FQNEAQ (reference sequence). Trimming pared 5 bases from V and 2 bases from J, leaving 13 bases between. CDR3 sequence reads: CASSHGGITYEQYF. In nucleotides, the CDR3 is TGTGCCAGCAGCCACGGAGGGATCACCTACGAGCAGTACTTC.